The 32 T cell receptor beta chains presented below share a single source sample, sequenced in a study of CD8 T cells in acute hepatitis C reinfection. TCRdb's table, derived via immunoSEQ multiplex PCR, lists solely in-frame clones and lacks some. The sample includes over 30,000 clones, around 85% of them seen just once. Time point of the sample: naive CD8 control sorted from an acute-time-point sample. The sequenced sample was naive CD8+ T cells from PBMCs. The receptors derive from a woman in her late teens or twenties who spontaneously cleared hepatitis C infection.

This chain connects TRBV18 to TRBJ1-1; D possibly corresponds to TRBD1 (5 bases). The V gene's germline CDR1 is KGHSH and CDR2 LQKENI. V gave up 6 bases and J gave up 6 bases, with 11 bases separating them. The CDR3 sequence is 12 residues long. DNA of the CDR3: TGTGCCAGCTCCCCGGGGGTCCCTGAAGCTTTCTTT. Encoded protein: CASSPGVPEAFF.

This chain joins TRBV7-9 and TRBJ2-1; TRBD2 aligns across 11 bases. CDR1 and CDR2 (germline): SEHNR, FQNEAQ (reference sequence). V dropped 5 bases and J dropped 0; count of bases not matched to a gene: 9. The CDR3 runs 18 residues. The CDR3, as DNA: TGTGCCAGCAGCCCGACTAGCGGGGCGGTAAACTCCTACAATGAGCAGTTCTTC. Translation: CASSPTSGAVNSYNEQFF.

The gene calls are TRBV7-8 and TRBJ1-5; 8 nucleotides agree with TRBD1. The trim removed 1 base at V and 0 bases at J, leaving 5 bases unmatched. The CDR3 runs 17 residues. CDR1 SGHVS and CDR2 FQNEAQ come from the germline V gene. The CDR3 protein is CASSLGDRYPSNQPQHF. In nucleotides, the CDR3 is TGTGCCAGCAGCTTAGGGGACAGGTATCCTAGCAATCAGCCCCAGCATTTT.

The rearrangement joins TRBV7-6 to TRBJ2-3; 8 bases align to TRBD1. V gave up 5 bases and J gave up 6 bases; unmatched junction bases: 7. Looked up from germline, CDR1 is SGHVS and CDR2 is FNYEAQ. The CDR3 is 14 residues long. The CDR3 sequence is CASSPDRGWDTQYF. CDR3 nucleotide sequence: TGTGCCAGCAGCCCCGACAGGGGATGGGATACGCAGTATTTT.

The rearrangement uses TRBV27 and TRBJ2-7, with 7 bases fitting TRBD1. CDR3 length: 17 residues. CDR1 and CDR2 (germline): MNHEY, SMNVEV (reference sequence). J gave up 0 bases and V 4 bases, and 12 bases lay outside the gene matches. The CDR3 DNA sequence: TGTGCCAGCAGTTCGGGGACAGTGGGTTTTCCCTCCTACGAGCAGTACTTC. Protein: CASSSGTVGFPSYEQYF.

The chain uses TRBV7-9 and TRBJ2-1; no clear D. The V end lost 3 bases, the J end lost 6 bases, and 6 bases lay between the germline ends. CDR3 size: 12 residues. Germline values: CDR1 SEHNR, CDR2 FQNEAQ (reference sequence). This CDR3 is CASSFLANEQFF. For the CDR3, the DNA is TGTGCCAGCAGCTTCTTAGCCAATGAGCAGTTCTTC.

The rearrangement links TRBV28 to TRBJ2-7, with D perhaps being TRBD1 or TRBD2 (5 bases each). Germline V lookup: CDR1 MDHEN, CDR2 SYDVKM. This CDR3 region has 13 residues. Trimming stripped 5 bases from V and 0 bases from J, with 8 bases between. DNA of the CDR3: TGTGCCAGCAGTCTCGGGGCCTCCTACGAGCAGTACTTC. It yields the protein CASSLGASYEQYF.

In DNA, the CDR3 is TGCGCCAGCAGCCAAGGGGTACGGGATTCTTACGAGCAGTACTTC. It translates to CASSQGVRDSYEQYF. This chain links TRBV4-1 with TRBJ2-7; possibly TRBD2 for D (5 bases). CDR1 MGHRA and CDR2 YSYEKL come from the germline V gene. The CDR3 spans 15 residues. V lost 1 base and J lost 4, with 14 bases in between.

The rearrangement joins TRBV5-6 to TRBJ2-5; either TRBD1 or TRBD2 may supply D (6 bases each). From germline, CDR1 is SGHDT and CDR2 YYEEEE. CDR3 size: 12 residues. CDR3 loop: CATASGAETQYF. CDR3 sequence (DNA): TGTGCTACAGCATCGGGGGCGGAGACCCAGTACTTC. Supplemented by reference TRBV5-6 and TRBJ2-5, the full variable domain reads DAGVTQSPTHLIKTRGQQVTLRCSPKSGHDTVSWYQQALGQGPQFIFQYYEEEERQRGNFPDRFSGHQFPNYSSELNVNALLLGDSALYLCATASGAETQYFGPGTRLLVL.

The rearrangement uses TRBV4-1 and TRBJ2-1, with TRBD2 matching over 8 bases. V trimming: 3 bases; J trimming: 0 bases; junction bases outside the gene matches: 10. The CDR3 covers 18 residues. CDR1 and CDR2 (germline): MGHRA, YSYEKL. The CDR3 loop is CASSHPQILAGSYNEQFF. In DNA form, the CDR3 reads TGCGCCAGCAGCCACCCCCAGATCCTAGCGGGCTCCTACAATGAGCAGTTCTTC.

The J gene is TRBJ2-5, the V gene TRBV7-6, with 15 bases aligning to TRBD2. From germline, CDR1 is SGHVS and CDR2 FNYEAQ. J gave up 5 bases and V 3 bases, and 4 bases lay outside the gene matches. The length of the CDR3 is 16 residues. CDR3 nucleotide sequence: TGTGCCAGCAGCTTGGGACTAGCGGGAGGTAGGGAGACCCAGTACTTC. This sequence encodes CASSLGLAGGRETQYF.

The V gene is TRBV27, the J gene TRBJ2-7, with D possibly called TRBD1 or TRBD2 (5 bases each). There are 15 residues in the CDR3. Germline V gene sequence: CDR1 MNHEY, CDR2 SMNVEV (reference sequence). V lost 10 bases and J 6 bases, leaving 25 bases between the germline ends. As DNA, the CDR3 is TGTGCCACTGAGGCAGTGGGGGAAAAGGGCTCCGAGCAGTACTTC. Protein product: CATEAVGEKGSEQYF.

The chain joins TRBV27 to TRBJ2-3; TRBD2 might be the D (5 bases). CDR1 is MNHEY and CDR2 is SMNVEV in the germline V gene (reference sequence). The CDR3 contains 14 residues. The V end lost 7 bases, the J end lost 4 bases, and 15 bases lay between the germline ends. CDR3 nucleotide sequence: TGTGCCAGCATTGCCCGGAGGACCCCAGATACGCAGTATTTT. This sequence encodes CASIARRTPDTQYF.

CDR3 coding DNA: TGTGCCTGGAGGCCGGGACAGGGGAACGAGCAGTACTTC. Its translation: CAWRPGQGNEQYF. The chain links TRBV30 to TRBJ2-7; 10 bases line up with TRBD1. The CDR3 runs to 13 residues. Per germline, CDR1 GTSNPN and CDR2 SVGIG (reference sequence). The J segment lost 5 bases and the V segment lost 3 bases, leaving 4 bases of the junction unmatched.

This chain links TRBV27 with TRBJ2-3; D is ambiguous. The CDR3 contains 13 residues. The germline CDR1 and CDR2 sequences are MNHEY and SMNVEV (reference sequence). V shed 4 bases and J shed 0 bases, with 5 bases lying between them. CDR3 loop: CASSYPSTDTQYF. CDR3 DNA: TGTGCCAGCAGTTACCCTAGCACAGATACGCAGTATTTT.

The J gene is TRBJ2-3, the V gene TRBV10-1; tentative D call: TRBD1 (6 bases). Germline V gene data show CDR1 as WNHNN and CDR2 as SYGVQD (reference sequence). The CDR3 spans 15 residues. The V and J ends lost 5 bases and 2 bases respectively, with 14 bases between them. The CDR3 nucleotides read TGCGCCAGCAGTCATCACGAGGGGGTCACAGATACGCAGTATTTT. Translation gives CASSHHEGVTDTQYF.

The chain joins TRBV2 to TRBJ2-1; TRBD2 matches at 9 bases. The trim removed 9 bases at V and 8 bases at J, leaving 17 bases unmatched. CDR3 size: 16 residues. Germline CDR1 SNHLY, CDR2 FYNNEI. CDR3 nucleotide sequence: TGTGCCAGACAGCGGGGTAGCGGGAGATTGCTGGATGAGCAGTTCTTC. It yields the protein CARQRGSGRLLDEQFF. The entire variable domain, with the rest obtained from reference TRBV2 and TRBJ2-1, is as follows: EPEVTQTPSHQVTQMGQEVILRCVPISNHLYFYWYRQILGQKVEFLVSFYNNEISEKSEIFDDQFSVERPDGSNFTLKIRSTKLEDSAMYFCARQRGSGRLLDEQFFGPGTRLTVL.

CDR3 residues: CASSERFTTYEQYF. CDR3 bases: TGTGCCAGCAGTGAAAGGTTCACGACCTACGAGCAGTACTTC. The chain recombines TRBV6-1 with TRBJ2-7; D remains ambiguous. CDR3 length: 14 amino acids. The germline V and J ends were trimmed by 2 bases and 2 bases, with 10 bases remaining between them. Germline assignment: CDR1 MNHNS and CDR2 SASEGT.

In DNA, the CDR3 is TGTGCCAGCAGTTTAGGACCGCTGAACTATGGCTACACCTTC. It encodes CASSLGPLNYGYTF. V is TRBV6-1 and J is TRBJ1-2, with unresolved D. From germline, CDR1 is MNHNS and CDR2 SASEGT. The germline V and J ends were trimmed by 5 bases and 2 bases, with 12 bases remaining between them. CDR3 length: 14 residues.

This chain joins TRBV6-5 and TRBJ2-1; either TRBD1 or TRBD2 may supply D (5 bases each). The CDR3 is 13 residues long. Per germline, CDR1 MNHEY and CDR2 SVGAGI. V dropped 8 bases and J dropped 5 bases, with 13 bases sitting between them. The CDR3 protein is CASQERGNNEQFF. In DNA form, the CDR3 reads TGTGCCAGCCAGGAGAGGGGTAACAATGAGCAGTTCTTC.

In this sample, this clone turned up once. This chain joins TRBV25-1 and TRBJ2-7; no reliable D call. Deletions cut 0 bases from V and 2 bases from J, with 8 bases between. CDR1 MGHDK and CDR2 SYGVNS come from the germline V gene. This CDR3 spans 14 amino acids. Here the CDR3 reads CASSEYDITYEQYF. CDR3 sequence (DNA): TGTGCCAGCAGTGAATACGACATCACCTACGAGCAGTACTTC.

This clone has more than one count but fewer than ten. The CDR3 DNA sequence: TGCGCCAGCAGCTTGGCCCGGGACGGCACGGGCTACACCTTC. This gives the protein CASSLARDGTGYTF. The gene calls are TRBV5-1 and TRBJ1-2, with D possibly being TRBD1 (5 bases). The V gene's germline CDR1 is SGHRS and CDR2 YFSETQ. The V and J ends lost 0 bases and 8 bases respectively, with 14 bases between them. There are 14 residues in the CDR3.

This chain connects TRBV9 to TRBJ2-2; 7 nucleotides match TRBD2. V dropped 2 bases and J dropped 1; count of bases not matched to a gene: 5. The CDR3 length is 16 residues. The germline CDR1 and CDR2 sequences are SGDLS and YYNGEE. The CDR3 nucleotides are TGTGCCAGCAGCGTGAGCGGGACCCTGAACACCGGGGAGCTGTTTTTT. Protein product: CASSVSGTLNTGELFF. Filled out from reference TRBV9 and TRBJ2-2, the complete variable domain reads DSGVTQTPKHLITATGQRVTLRCSPRSGDLSVYWYQQSLDQGLQFLIQYYNGEERAKGNILERFSAQQFPDLHSELNLSSLELGDSALYFCASSVSGTLNTGELFFGEGSRLTVL.

The chain couples TRBV7-8 to TRBJ2-7; 11 bases match TRBD2. This CDR3 has 15 residues. The germline V gene has CDR1 SGHVS and CDR2 FQNEAQ. V lost 6 bases to trimming and J lost 2 bases; unmatched junction nucleotides: 6. Written as DNA, the CDR3 is TGTGCCAGCAGGAACCTAGCGGGAGGCACCTACGAGCAGTACTTC. Translation gives CASRNLAGGTYEQYF.

DNA of the CDR3: TGTGCCAGCAGCCCAGGGCCCGGGGAGCTGTTTTTT. Amino acid sequence: CASSPGPGELFF. The rearrangement uses TRBV7-6 and TRBJ2-2; D perhaps matches TRBD1 (5 bases). Looked up from germline, CDR1 is SGHVS and CDR2 is FNYEAQ. Between the trimmed V and J ends, which lost 5 bases and 6 bases, there was a span of 7 bases. The CDR3 extends over 12 amino acids.

This clone was observed a single time. CDR3 sequence (DNA): TGTGCCAGCAGCTTGTGGGGGGGCACACTTGGCTATGGCTACACCTTC. This translates into CASSLWGGTLGYGYTF. The chain carries TRBV5-4 and TRBJ1-2; D perhaps matches TRBD1 (6 bases). The CDR3 is 16 residues long. V lost 1 base and J 4 bases, leaving 17 bases between the germline ends. In germline, CDR1 is SGHNT, CDR2 YYREEE (reference sequence).

This clone was observed once. The chain carries TRBV29-1 and TRBJ2-2, with D maybe TRBD1 (5 bases). Germline V gene lookup returns CDR1 SQVTM and CDR2 ANQGSEA. Trimming pared 6 bases from V and 6 bases from J, leaving 11 bases between. This CDR3 comprises 12 residues. CDR3 loop: CSVQGAAGELFF. The CDR3 DNA follows: TGCAGCGTCCAAGGGGCGGCCGGGGAGCTGTTTTTT.

V usage is TRBV7-9 and J usage is TRBJ2-5; D remains unclear. CDR1 and CDR2 (germline): SEHNR, FQNEAQ (reference sequence). CDR3 size: 12 residues. Trimming removed 4 bases from V and 5 bases from J, with 8 bases in between. CDR3 sequence reads: CASSSESETQYF. For the CDR3, the DNA is TGTGCCAGCAGCTCCGAGTCGGAGACCCAGTACTTC.

The chain combines TRBV27 with TRBJ2-1; TRBD2 aligns across 8 bases. Germline values: CDR1 MNHEY, CDR2 SMNVEV (reference sequence). The CDR3 has 15 amino acids. Germline trimming cut 6 bases from V and 1 base from J; bases unmatched to any gene: 5. The CDR3 DNA sequence: TGTGCCAGCAGCGCCGGACTAGCATCCTACAATGAGCAGTTCTTC. Translation: CASSAGLASYNEQFF.

This clone was seen a handful of times. The V call is TRBV6-5, the J call TRBJ1-1; no firm D call. This CDR3 comprises 13 residues. V was pared by 0 bases and J by 5 bases, with 7 bases between. Looked up from germline, CDR1 is MNHEY and CDR2 is SVGAGI. CDR3 sequence: CASSYSVGTEAFF. The DNA for the CDR3 is TGTGCCAGCAGTTACTCGGTAGGGACTGAAGCTTTCTTT.

The chain employs TRBV15 and TRBJ2-2; TRBD2 matches at 8 bases. The CDR3 length is 16 residues. J was trimmed by 7 bases and V by 0 bases; bases with no gene match: 7. The germline V gene encodes CDR1 LNHNV and CDR2 YYDKDF (reference sequence). The CDR3 DNA reads as TGTGCCACCAGCAGAGAAACGGGAGGGCCTGTCGGGGAGCTGTTTTTT. It specifies CATSRETGGPVGELFF.

This clone was counted a single time. The chain is built from TRBV30 and TRBJ2-2; D unresolved. Germline-derived CDR1 and CDR2 are GTSNPN and SVGIG (reference sequence). V was shortened by 2 bases and J by 7 bases, with 8 bases between the two germline ends. The CDR3 is 12 residues long. CDR3 sequence (DNA): TGTGCCTGGAGTTTGATTGGCGGGGAGCTGTTTTTT. It codes for CAWSLIGGELFF.